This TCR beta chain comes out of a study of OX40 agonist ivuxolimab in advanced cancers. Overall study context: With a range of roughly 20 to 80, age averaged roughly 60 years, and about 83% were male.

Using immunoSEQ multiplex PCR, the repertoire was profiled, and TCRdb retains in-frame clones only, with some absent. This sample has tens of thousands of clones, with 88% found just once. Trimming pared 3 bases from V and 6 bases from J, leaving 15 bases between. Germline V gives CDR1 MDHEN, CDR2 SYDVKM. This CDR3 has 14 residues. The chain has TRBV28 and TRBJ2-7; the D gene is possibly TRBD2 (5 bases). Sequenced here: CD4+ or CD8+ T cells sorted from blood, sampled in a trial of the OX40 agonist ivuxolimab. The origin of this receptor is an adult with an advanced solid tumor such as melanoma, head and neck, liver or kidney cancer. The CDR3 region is CASSFEGPRGEQYF. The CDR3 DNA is TGTGCCAGCAGTTTCGAGGGTCCTCGGGGCGAGCAGTACTTC.